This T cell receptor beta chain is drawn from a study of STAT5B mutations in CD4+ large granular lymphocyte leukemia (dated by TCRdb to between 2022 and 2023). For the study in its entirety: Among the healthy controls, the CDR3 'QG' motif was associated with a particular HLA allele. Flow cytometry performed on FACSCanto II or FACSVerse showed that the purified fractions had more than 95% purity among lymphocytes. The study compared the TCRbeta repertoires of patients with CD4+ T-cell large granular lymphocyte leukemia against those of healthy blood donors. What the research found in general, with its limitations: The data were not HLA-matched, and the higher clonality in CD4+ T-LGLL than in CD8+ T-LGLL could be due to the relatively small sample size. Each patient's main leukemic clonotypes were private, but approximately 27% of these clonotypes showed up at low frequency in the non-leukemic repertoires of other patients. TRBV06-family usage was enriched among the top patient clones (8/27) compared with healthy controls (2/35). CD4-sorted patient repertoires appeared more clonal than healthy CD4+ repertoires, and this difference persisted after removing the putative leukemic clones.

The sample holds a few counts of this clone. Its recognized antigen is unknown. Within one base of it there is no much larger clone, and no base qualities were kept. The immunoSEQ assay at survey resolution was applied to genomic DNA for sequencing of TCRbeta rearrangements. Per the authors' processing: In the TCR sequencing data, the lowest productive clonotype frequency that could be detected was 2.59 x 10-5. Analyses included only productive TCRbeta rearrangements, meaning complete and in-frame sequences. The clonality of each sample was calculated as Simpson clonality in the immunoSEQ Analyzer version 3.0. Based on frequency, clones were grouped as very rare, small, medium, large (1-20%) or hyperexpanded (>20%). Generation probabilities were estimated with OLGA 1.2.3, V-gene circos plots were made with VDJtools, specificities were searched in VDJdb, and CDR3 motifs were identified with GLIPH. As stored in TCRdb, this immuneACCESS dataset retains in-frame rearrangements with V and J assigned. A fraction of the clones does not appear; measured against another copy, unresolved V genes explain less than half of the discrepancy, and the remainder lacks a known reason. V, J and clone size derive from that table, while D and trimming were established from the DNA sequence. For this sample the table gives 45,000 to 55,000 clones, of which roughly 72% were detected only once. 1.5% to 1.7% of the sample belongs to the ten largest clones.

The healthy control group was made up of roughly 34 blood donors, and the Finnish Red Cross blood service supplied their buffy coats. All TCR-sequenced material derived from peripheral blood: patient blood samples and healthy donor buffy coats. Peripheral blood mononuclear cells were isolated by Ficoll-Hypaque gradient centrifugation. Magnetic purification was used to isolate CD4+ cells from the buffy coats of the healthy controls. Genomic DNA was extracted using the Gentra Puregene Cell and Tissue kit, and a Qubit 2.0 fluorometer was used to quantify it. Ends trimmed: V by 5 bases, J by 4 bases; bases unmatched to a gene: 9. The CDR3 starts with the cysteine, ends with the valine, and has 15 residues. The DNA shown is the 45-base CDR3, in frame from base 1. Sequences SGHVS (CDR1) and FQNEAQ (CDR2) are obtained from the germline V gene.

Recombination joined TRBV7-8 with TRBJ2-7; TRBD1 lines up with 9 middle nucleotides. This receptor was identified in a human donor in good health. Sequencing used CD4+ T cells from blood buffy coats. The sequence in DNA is TGTGCCAGCAGCGAAGGGACAGGGTTGATATACGAGCAGTACGTC. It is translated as CASSEGTGLIYEQYV.